This is a list of T cell receptor beta chains from one sample in a study of blood T cell repertoires in COVID-19. Some clones are missing from TCRdb's copy, which holds only in-frame ones; the method was immunoSEQ multiplex PCR. The top ten hold 1.4% of the sample, which has 350,000 to 500,000 clones, 70% to 90% seen once. Input material: PBMCs or T cells enriched from blood (not recorded which). Source of these receptors: a woman in her late teens or twenties who had been exposed to COVID-19. Both conserved end residues are part of each CDR3. A D gene is named only where the DNA matches it firmly. Rows may omit the clone size; those that give it use once, few, many or a size class.

>TRBV2|TRBJ1-2|-|-
TGTGCCAGCAGTGGGGGGGGCACGGGTTCGTATGGCTACACCTTC
CASSGGGTGSYGYTF
>TRBV1|TRBJ2-3|-|-
TGCACCAGCAGCCAAGAATCGTCTAGCGGGGGGGCCGGGAATACGCAGTATTTT
CTSSQESSSGGAGNTQYF
>TRBV5-5|TRBJ1-2|-|TRBD1
TGTGCCAGCAGCCTCACCCCGGGACAGGGGAACTATGGCTACACCTTC
CASSLTPGQGNYGYTF
>TRBV11-1|TRBJ2-5|once|TRBD2
TGTGCCAGCAGCACCGGACTAGCGGGAGGCCCTACCCAGTACTTC
CASSTGLAGGPTQYF
>TRBV27|TRBJ1-1|-|-
TGTGCCAGCAGTTTTTCGGGACAGAACACTGAAGCTTTCTTT
CASSFSGQNTEAFF
>TRBV18|TRBJ1-4|-|TRBD1
TGTGCCAGCTCCCTACAGGGGGCATCGACTAATGAAAAACTGTTTTTT
CASSLQGASTNEKLFF
>TRBV18|TRBJ1-6|-|-
TGTGCCAGCTCGGGGGGAAAGGATTCACCCCTCCACTTT
CASSGGKDSPLHF
>TRBV15|TRBJ2-1|-|-
TGTGCCACCAGCAGAACCTTGCGGGTCCGGAGGGGTCATAGCTCCTACAATGAGCAGTTCTTC
CATSRTLRVRRGHSSYNEQFF
>TRBV19|TRBJ2-7|-|TRBD1
TGTGCCAGTAGTCCAGCAGGGGGATGGCCCTACGAGCAGTACTTC
CASSPAGGWPYEQYF
>TRBV28|TRBJ1-1|-|TRBD1
TGTGCCAGCAGTTTATGGGGACAGGTCGGTAGAGACACTGAAGCTTTCTTT
CASSLWGQVGRDTEAFF
>TRBV28|TRBJ2-7|-|TRBD1
TGTGCCAGCAGTACCGGGACAGGGAACAACGAGCAGTACTTC
CASSTGTGNNEQYF
>TRBV5-6|TRBJ2-5|-|TRBD1
TGTGCCAGCAGCGGTGAACAGGGGGCATGGGAGACCCAGTACTTC
CASSGEQGAWETQYF
>TRBV9|TRBJ2-1|-|TRBD2
TGTGCCAGCAGCGTAGGGGGGACTAGCGGGGTATACAATGAGCAGTTCTTC
CASSVGGTSGVYNEQFF
>TRBV28|TRBJ1-4|-|TRBD1
TGTGCCAGCAGCCGCCCGGACAGGCGGGGCGAAAAACTGTTTTTT
CASSRPDRRGEKLFF
>TRBV6-5|TRBJ2-1|-|TRBD2
TGTGCCAGCAGTCCCGGACTAGCGGGGTTCCGTGAGCAGTTCTTC
CASSPGLAGFREQFF
>TRBV4-2|TRBJ2-2|-|-
TGTGCCAGCAGCCAAGGGACAGTAAACACCGGGGAGCTGTTTTTT
CASSQGTVNTGELFF
>TRBV6-6|TRBJ2-1|-|TRBD1
TGTGCCAGCAGTTTCGGACAGGGAATTTTCGATGAGCAGTTCTTC
CASSFGQGIFDEQFF
>TRBV19|TRBJ1-5|-|TRBD1
TGTGCCAGTAGTGGGGGACAGGGTCACCAGCCCCAGCATTTT
CASSGGQGHQPQHF
>TRBV25-1|TRBJ1-1|-|-
TGTGCCACCAAAGGGGGTCCCACTGAAGCTTTCTTT
CATKGGPTEAFF
>TRBV3-1/TRBV3-2|TRBJ2-2|-|-
TGTGCCAGCAGCCAAGCGCGGGGCTCGGGGGTCACCGGGGAGCTGTTTTTT
CASSQARGSGVTGELFF
>TRBV29-1|TRBJ2-7|-|TRBD2
TGCAGCGTTGCCCTGGGGCTAGCGGGATCGAGCGAGCAGTACTTC
CSVALGLAGSSEQYF
>TRBV5-6|TRBJ1-1|-|-
TGTGCCAGCAGCTTGATGGGAGGCTCCCTCATGAACACTGAAGCTTTCTTT
CASSLMGGSLMNTEAFF
>TRBV14|TRBJ2-5|-|TRBD2
TGTGCCAGCAGCCACCGATTAGCGGGACCACAAGAGACCCAGTACTTC
CASSHRLAGPQETQYF
>TRBV20-1|TRBJ2-3|-|-
TGCAGTGCTAGTGGGTCGCGGGAAGGCACAGATACGCAGTATTTT
CSASGSREGTDTQYF
>TRBV7-9|TRBJ1-1|many|-
TGTGCCAGCAGCCTCGACACGAACACTGAAGCTTTCTTT
CASSLDTNTEAFF
>TRBV7-9|TRBJ2-1|once|TRBD2
TGTGCCAGCAGCTTACAACTAGCGGGAAGGAGTGAGCAGTTCTTC
CASSLQLAGRSEQFF